The TCR beta chain under discussion was sequenced for a study of CD8+ T cells in alopecia areata. Regarding the study as a whole: Normal skin's resident alphabeta T cells are also sequenced in scalp samples. For patients receiving tofacitinib, scalp clonality and expanded CD8+ clones among the top 100 significantly decreased.

Sequencing templates came from extracted RNA that was reverse transcribed into cDNA. The protocol was immunoSEQ multiplex PCR, while the TCRdb copy is restricted to in-frame clones and leaves out a portion. The table shows some 150,000 clones, with 50% to 75% occurring only once. Sample treatment: oral pan-JAK inhibitor, 5-10 mg twice daily. Patients with alopecia areata provided lesional scalp punch biopsies as well as peripheral blood. CD4+ and CD8+ T cells were sorted from PBMCs. With respect to this clone: No antigen is known for it.

The source material was CD4+ T cells sorted from blood, sampled between weeks 55 and 70, from a patient treated with tofacitinib. The origin of this receptor is a human donor with alopecia areata.

Written as DNA, the CDR3 is TGTGCCTGGAGTGTACTAGGGGGCCTAACCTCCTATAATTCACCCCTCCACTTT. It is translated as CAWSVLGGLTSYNSPLHF. This chain uses TRBV30 with TRBJ1-6; TRBD1 agrees at 7 bases. CDR3 length: 18 amino acids. Trimming at V came to 0 bases and at J to 0 bases, leaving 8 bases not matched to a gene. The germline V gene encodes CDR1 GTSNPN and CDR2 SVGIG (reference sequence). Looking up the rest from reference TRBV30 and TRBJ1-6 gives the full variable domain: SQTIHQWPATLVQPVGSPLSLECTVEGTSNPNLYWYRQAAGRGLQLLFYSVGIGQISSEVPQNLSASRPQDRQFILSSKKLLLSDSGFYLCAWSVLGGLTSYNSPLHFGNGTRLTVT.